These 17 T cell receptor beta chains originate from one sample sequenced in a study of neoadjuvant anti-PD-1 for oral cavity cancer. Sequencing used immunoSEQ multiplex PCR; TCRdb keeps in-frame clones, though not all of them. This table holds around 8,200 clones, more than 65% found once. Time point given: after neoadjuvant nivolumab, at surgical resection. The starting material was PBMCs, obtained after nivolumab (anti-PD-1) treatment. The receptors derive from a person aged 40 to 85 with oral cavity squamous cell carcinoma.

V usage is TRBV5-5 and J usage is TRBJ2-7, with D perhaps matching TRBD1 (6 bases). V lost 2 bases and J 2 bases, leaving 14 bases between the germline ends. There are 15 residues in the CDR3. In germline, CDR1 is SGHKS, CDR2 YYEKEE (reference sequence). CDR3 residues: CASSLGRTATYEQYF. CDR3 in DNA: TGTGCCAGCAGCTTAGGGCGGACAGCAACCTACGAGCAGTACTTC.

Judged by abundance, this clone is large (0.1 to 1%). CDR3 protein: CASSDPDNGETGELFF. CDR3 in DNA: TGCGCCAGCAGTGACCCGGATAATGGGGAAACCGGGGAGCTGTTTTTT. The V and J genes are TRBV10-1 and TRBJ2-2; D is ambiguous. Germline-derived CDR1 and CDR2 are WNHNN and SYGVQD (reference sequence). CDR3 length equals 16 residues. The ends were cut back, 3 bases at V and 5 bases at J, with 16 bases in the middle.

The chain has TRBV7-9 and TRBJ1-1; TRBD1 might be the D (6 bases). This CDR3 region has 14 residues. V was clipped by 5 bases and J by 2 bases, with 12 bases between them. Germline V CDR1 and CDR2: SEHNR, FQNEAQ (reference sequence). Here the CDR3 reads CASSAQGRNTEAFF. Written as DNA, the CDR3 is TGTGCCAGCAGCGCACAGGGAAGAAACACTGAAGCTTTCTTT. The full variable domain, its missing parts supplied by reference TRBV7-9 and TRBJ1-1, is DTGVSQNPRHKITKRGQNVTFRCDPISEHNRLYWYRQTLGQGPEFLTYFQNEAQLEKSRLLSDRFSAERPKGSFSTLEIQRTEQGDSAMYLCASSAQGRNTEAFFGQGTRLTVV.

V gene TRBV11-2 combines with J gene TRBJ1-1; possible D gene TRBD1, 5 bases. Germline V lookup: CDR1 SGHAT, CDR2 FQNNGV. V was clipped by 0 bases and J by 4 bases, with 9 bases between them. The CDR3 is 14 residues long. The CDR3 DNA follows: TGTGCCAGCAGCTTAGAAAGCCAGGGCACTGAAGCTTTCTTT. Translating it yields CASSLESQGTEAFF.

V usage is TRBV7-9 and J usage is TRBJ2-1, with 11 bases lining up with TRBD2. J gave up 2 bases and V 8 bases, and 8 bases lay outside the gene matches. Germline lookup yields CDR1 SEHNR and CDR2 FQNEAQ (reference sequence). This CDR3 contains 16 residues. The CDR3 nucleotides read TGTGCCAGCGACCCCGCGGGACTAGCGGCCTACAATGAGCAGTTCTTC. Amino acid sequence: CASDPAGLAAYNEQFF.

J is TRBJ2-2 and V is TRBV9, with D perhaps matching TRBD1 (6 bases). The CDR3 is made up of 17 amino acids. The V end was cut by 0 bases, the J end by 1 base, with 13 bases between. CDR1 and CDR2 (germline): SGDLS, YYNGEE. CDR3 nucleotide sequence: TGTGCCAGCAGCGTAGATCGTAAGGGGGTGAACACCGGGGAGCTGTTTTTT. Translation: CASSVDRKGVNTGELFF.

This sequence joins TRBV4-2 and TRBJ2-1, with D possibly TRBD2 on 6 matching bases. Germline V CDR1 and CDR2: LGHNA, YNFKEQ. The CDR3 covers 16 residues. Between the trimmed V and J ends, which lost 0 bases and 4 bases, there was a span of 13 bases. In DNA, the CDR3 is TGTGCCAGCAGCCAAGACAGAAGGGGAGGTTACAATGAGCAGTTCTTC. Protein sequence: CASSQDRRGGYNEQFF.

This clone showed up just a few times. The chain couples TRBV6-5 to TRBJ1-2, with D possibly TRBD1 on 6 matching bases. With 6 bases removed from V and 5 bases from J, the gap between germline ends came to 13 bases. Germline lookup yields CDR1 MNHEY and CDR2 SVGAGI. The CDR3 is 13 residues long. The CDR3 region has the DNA TGTGCCAGCAGACCTGGACAGCTATATGGCTACACCTTC. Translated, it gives CASRPGQLYGYTF.

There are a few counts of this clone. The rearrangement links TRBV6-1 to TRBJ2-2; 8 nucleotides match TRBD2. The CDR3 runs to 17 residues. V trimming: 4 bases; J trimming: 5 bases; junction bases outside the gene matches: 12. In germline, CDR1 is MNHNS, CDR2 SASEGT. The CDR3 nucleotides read TGTGCCAGCAGTGCCCCGAGCGGGGGCTCGAGTACCGGGGAGCTGTTTTTT. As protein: CASSAPSGGSSTGELFF.

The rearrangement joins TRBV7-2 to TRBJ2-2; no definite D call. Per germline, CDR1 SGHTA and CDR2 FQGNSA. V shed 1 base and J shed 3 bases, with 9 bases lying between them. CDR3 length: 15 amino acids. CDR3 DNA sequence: TGTGCCAGCAGCTTAGGTGCCCCAGACACCGGGGAGCTGTTTTTT. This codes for CASSLGAPDTGELFF.

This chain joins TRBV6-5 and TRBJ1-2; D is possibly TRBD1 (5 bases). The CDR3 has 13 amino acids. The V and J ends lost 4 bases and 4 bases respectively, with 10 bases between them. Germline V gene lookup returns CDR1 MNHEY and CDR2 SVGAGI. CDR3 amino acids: CASSFQGIYGYTF. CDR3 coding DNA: TGTGCCAGCAGTTTTCAGGGTATCTATGGCTACACCTTC.

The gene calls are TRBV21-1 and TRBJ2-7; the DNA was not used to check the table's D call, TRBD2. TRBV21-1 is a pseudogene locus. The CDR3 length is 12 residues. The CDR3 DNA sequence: TGTGCCAGCTTGCTAGGTTCAGCCGAGCAGTACTTC. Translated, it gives CASLLGSAEQYF.

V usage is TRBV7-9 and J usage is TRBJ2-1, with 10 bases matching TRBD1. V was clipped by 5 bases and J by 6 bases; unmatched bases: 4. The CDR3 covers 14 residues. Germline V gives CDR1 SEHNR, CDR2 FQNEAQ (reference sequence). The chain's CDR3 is CASSRDRGPNEQFF. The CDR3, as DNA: TGTGCCAGCAGCCGGGACAGGGGACCCAATGAGCAGTTCTTC. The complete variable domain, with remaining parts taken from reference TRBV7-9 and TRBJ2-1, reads DTGVSQNPRHKITKRGQNVTFRCDPISEHNRLYWYRQTLGQGPEFLTYFQNEAQLEKSRLLSDRFSAERPKGSFSTLEIQRTEQGDSAMYLCASSRDRGPNEQFFGPGTRLTVL.

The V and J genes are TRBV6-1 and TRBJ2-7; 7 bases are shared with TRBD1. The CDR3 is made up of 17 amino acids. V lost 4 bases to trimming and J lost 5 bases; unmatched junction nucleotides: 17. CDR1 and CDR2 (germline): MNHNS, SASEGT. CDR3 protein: CASSGFDEGQVVNEQYF. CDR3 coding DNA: TGTGCCAGCAGTGGCTTTGATGAAGGACAGGTCGTTAACGAGCAGTACTTC.

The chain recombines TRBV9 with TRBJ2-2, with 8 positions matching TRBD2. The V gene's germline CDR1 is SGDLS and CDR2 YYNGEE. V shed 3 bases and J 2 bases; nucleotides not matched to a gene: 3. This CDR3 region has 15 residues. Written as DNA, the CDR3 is TGTGCCAGCAGCGCGAGCGGGGGAAACACCGGGGAGCTGTTTTTT. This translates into CASSASGGNTGELFF.

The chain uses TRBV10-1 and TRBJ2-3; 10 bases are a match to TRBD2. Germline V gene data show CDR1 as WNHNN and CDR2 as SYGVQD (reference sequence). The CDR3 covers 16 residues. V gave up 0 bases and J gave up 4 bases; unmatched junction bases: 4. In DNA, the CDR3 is TGCGCCAGCAGTGAGTCGAATCTAGCGGGGGCAGATACGCAGTATTTT. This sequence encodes CASSESNLAGADTQYF.

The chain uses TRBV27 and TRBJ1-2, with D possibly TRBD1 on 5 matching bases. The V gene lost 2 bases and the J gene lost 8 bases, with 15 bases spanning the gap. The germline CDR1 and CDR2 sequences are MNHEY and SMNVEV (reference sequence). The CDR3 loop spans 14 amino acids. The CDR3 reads CASSLGAGVGGYTF. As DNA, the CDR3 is TGTGCCAGCAGTTTAGGGGCAGGTGTAGGGGGCTACACCTTC.